This entry features one T cell receptor (beta chain) sequence. The antigen is not known. The entry originates in a study of identical twins. Study-level points and caveats: There was an excess of low generation probability in the out-of-frame alpha sequences that twins shared. Conclusions were drawn cross-sectionally by statistical analysis, without following the same donors.

A single record per CDR3 protein comes from TCRdb applying MiXCR to the 5' RACE reads. The sample holds around 650,000 distinct CDR3 sequences, around 7.4% seen once. The V end lost 1 base, the J end lost 5 bases, and 6 bases lay between the germline ends. Germline CDR1 reads SGHTS; CDR2 reads YDEGEE. CDR3 length equals 13 residues. The same specimen was also included in a second study, on yellow fever vaccine responses in identical twins.

Material: PBMCs. V is TRBV5-8 and J is TRBJ2-2; D call uncertain. This receptor was taken from a woman aged 18-30 years in good health. CDR3 protein: CASSLWITGELFF. The CDR3 DNA is TGTGCCAGCAGCTTGTGGATTACCGGGGAGCTGTTTTTT.